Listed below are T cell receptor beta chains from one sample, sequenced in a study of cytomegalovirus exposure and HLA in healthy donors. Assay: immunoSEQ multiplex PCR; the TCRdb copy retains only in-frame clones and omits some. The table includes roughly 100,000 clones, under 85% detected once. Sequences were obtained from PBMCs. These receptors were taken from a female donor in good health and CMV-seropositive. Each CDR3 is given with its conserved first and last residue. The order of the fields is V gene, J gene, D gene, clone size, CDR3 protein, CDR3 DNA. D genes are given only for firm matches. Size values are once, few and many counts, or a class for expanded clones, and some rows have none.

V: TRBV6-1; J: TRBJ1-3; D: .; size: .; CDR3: CASYYGGGGNTIYF; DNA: TGTGCCAGCTATTACGGGGGGGGTGGGAACACCATATATTTT
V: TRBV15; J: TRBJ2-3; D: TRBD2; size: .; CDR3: CATSSYHSGISTDTQYF; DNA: TGTGCCACCAGCAGCTACCATAGCGGGATAAGCACAGATACGCAGTATTTT
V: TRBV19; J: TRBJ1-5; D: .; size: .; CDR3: CASSASQGVLSNQPQHF; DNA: TGTGCCAGTAGTGCTTCACAGGGTGTTCTTAGCAATCAGCCCCAGCATTTT
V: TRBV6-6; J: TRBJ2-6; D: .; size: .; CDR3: CASSSSLSSGANVLTF; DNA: TGTGCCAGCAGTTCCTCGTTGAGCTCTGGGGCCAACGTCCTGACTTTC
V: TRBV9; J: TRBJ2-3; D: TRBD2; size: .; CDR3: CASGTSGSSDTQYF; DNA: TGTGCCAGCGGGACTAGCGGGAGTTCAGATACGCAGTATTTT
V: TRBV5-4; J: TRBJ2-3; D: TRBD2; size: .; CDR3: CASSSTPGTRPTDTQYF; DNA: TGTGCCAGCAGCTCAACCCCCGGGACTAGACCTACAGATACGCAGTATTTT
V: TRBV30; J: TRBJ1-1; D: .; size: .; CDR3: CAWSMGRVNTEAFF; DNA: TGTGCCTGGAGTATGGGCCGAGTGAACACTGAAGCTTTCTTT
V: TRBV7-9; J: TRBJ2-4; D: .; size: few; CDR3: CASSLRELAKNIQYF; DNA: TGTGCCAGCAGCTTACGTGAGCTAGCCAAAAACATTCAGTACTTC
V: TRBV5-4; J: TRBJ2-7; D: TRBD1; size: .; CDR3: CASSSRTGMYSYEQYF; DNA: TGTGCCAGCAGCTCCCGGACAGGGATGTACTCCTACGAGCAGTACTTC
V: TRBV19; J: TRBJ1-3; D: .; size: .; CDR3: CASYPFGGHTIYF; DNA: TGTGCCAGTTATCCCTTCGGAGGGCACACCATATATTTT
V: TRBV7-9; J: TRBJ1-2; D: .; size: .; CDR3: CASSPAPGGYTF; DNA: TGTGCCAGCAGCCCCGCGCCTGGTGGCTACACCTTC
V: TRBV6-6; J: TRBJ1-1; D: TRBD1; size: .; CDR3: CASSDRGERDTEAFF; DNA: TGTGCCAGCAGTGACAGGGGCGAACGGGACACTGAAGCTTTCTTT
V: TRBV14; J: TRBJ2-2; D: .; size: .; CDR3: CASSQQHRELFF; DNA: TGTGCCAGCAGCCAACAACACAGGGAGCTGTTTTTT
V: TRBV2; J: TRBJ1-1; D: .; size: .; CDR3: CASMGRTEAFF; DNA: TGTGCCAGCATGGGGAGAACTGAAGCTTTCTTT
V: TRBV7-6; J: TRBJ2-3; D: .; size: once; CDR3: CASSLSPTTDTQYF; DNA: TGTGCCAGCAGCTTATCACCTACCACAGATACGCAGTATTTT
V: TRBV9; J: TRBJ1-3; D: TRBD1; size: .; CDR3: CASSVAPQGSSGNTIYF; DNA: TGTGCCAGCAGCGTAGCCCCACAGGGGTCCTCTGGAAACACCATATATTTT
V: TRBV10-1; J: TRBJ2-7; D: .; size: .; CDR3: CASSESRGESSYEQYF; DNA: TGCGCCAGCAGTGAGTCCAGGGGCGAAAGCTCCTACGAGCAGTACTTC
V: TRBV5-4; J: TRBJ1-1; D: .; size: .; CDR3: CASSLGGDTEAFF; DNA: TGTGCCAGCAGCTTAGGGGGAGACACTGAAGCTTTCTTT
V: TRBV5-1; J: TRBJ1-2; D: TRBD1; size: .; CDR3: CASSLPTGPRGYGYTF; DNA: TGCGCCAGCAGCTTACCGACAGGGCCGAGGGGCTATGGCTACACCTTC
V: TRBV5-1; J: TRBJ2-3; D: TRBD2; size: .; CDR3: CASSLLRAGVNADTQYF; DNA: TGCGCCAGCAGCTTGCTCAGGGCGGGGGTGAATGCAGATACGCAGTATTTT
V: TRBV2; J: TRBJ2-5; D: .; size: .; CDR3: CASTTGTVIRRGTQYF; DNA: TGTGCCAGCACCACCGGGACAGTGATCCGGCGGGGGACCCAGTACTTC
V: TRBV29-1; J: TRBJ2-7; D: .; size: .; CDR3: CSVEDSSYEQYF; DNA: TGCAGCGTTGAAGACAGCTCCTACGAGCAGTACTTC
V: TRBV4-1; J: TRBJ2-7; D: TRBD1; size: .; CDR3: CASSPRPLGGGYEQYF; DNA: TGCGCCAGCAGCCCCCGCCCGTTAGGGGGCGGCTACGAGCAGTACTTC
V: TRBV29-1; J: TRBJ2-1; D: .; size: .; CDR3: CSVDAGAYNEQFF; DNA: TGCAGCGTTGATGCAGGGGCATACAATGAGCAGTTCTTC
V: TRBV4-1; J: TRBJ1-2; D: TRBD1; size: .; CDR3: CASSLEQGVGYGYTF; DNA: TGCGCCAGCAGCCTTGAACAGGGGGTTGGCTATGGCTACACCTTC
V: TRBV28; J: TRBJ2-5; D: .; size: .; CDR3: CASAPGGAGGWETQYF; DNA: TGTGCCAGCGCGCCCGGCGGGGCAGGGGGTTGGGAGACCCAGTACTTC
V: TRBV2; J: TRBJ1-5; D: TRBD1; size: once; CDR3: CASSNRGNQPQHF; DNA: TGTGCCAGCAGTAACAGGGGGAATCAGCCCCAGCATTTT